Presented here are 31 T cell receptor beta chains from one specimen sequenced in a study of graft-versus-host responses after intestinal transplantation. Data came from immunoSEQ multiplex PCR; TCRdb stores just in-frame clones and leaves some out. The table shows 130,000 or so clones, with roughly 91% occurring only once. These receptors have no known antigen. The input for sequencing was unstimulated CD4+ T cells sorted from spleen or lymph node cells, taken before intestinal transplant. The receptors were sampled from a human donor who received an intestinal transplant.

The rearrangement links TRBV4-1 to TRBJ2-7; 8 bases are shared with TRBD1. In germline, CDR1 is MGHRA, CDR2 YSYEKL. Unmatched junction bases numbered 9, after V lost 5 bases and J lost 0 bases. This CDR3 is 16 amino acids long. CDR3 in DNA: TGCGCCAGCAGCTTTGGACAGGGCGGGACCTCCTACGAGCAGTACTTC. Its protein product is CASSFGQGGTSYEQYF.

This chain links TRBV6-5 with TRBJ1-2; D is ambiguous. This CDR3 is 13 amino acids long. V was cut by 6 bases and J by 9 bases, with 17 bases left in between. The germline V gene encodes CDR1 MNHEY and CDR2 SVGAGI. The CDR3, as DNA: TGTGCCAGCAGCCTCCGGGTCATTGGGCGCTACACCTTC. Protein sequence: CASSLRVIGRYTF.

This clone has just one count. The gene calls are TRBV27 and TRBJ2-5; TRBD1 agrees at 8 bases. The closer fit of TRBJ2-7 to the DNA end suggests the J call may be wrong. This CDR3 spans 14 amino acids. Germline CDR1 reads MNHEY; CDR2 reads SMNVEV (reference sequence). Here the CDR3 DNA reads TGTGCCAGCAGTCGGACAGGGTATTCCTACGAGCAGTACTTC. Amino acids: CASSRTGYSYEQYF.

The gene calls are TRBV5-1 and TRBJ2-1, with 11 positions matching TRBD2. V shed 0 bases and J 4 bases; nucleotides not matched to a gene: 3. CDR1 and CDR2 from the germline V gene are SGHRS and YFSETQ. The CDR3 runs 16 residues. CDR3 in amino acids: CASSLAGTSGYNEQFF. The DNA of the CDR3 is TGCGCCAGCAGCTTGGCCGGGACTAGCGGTTACAATGAGCAGTTCTTC.

The gene calls are TRBV7-2 and TRBJ1-1; 7 bases agree with TRBD1. The CDR3 extends over 16 amino acids. The germline V gene encodes CDR1 SGHTA and CDR2 FQGNSA. With V trimmed by 5 bases and J by 7 bases, 16 bases remained unmatched. Written as DNA, the CDR3 is TGTGCCAGCAGCCGAGAGGGTCCAGGGGGTAGAGGTGAAGCTTTCTTT. Protein: CASSREGPGGRGEAFF.

V and J are TRBV4-2 and TRBJ1-2; a weak D match, TRBD1 (5 bases). Trimming removed 4 bases from V and 2 bases from J, with 11 bases in between. The germline gives CDR1 LGHNA, CDR2 YNFKEQ. The CDR3 sequence is 14 residues long. The CDR3 DNA sequence: TGTGCCAGCAGCCGCGGGGCAGGGAACTATGGCTACACCTTC. Protein: CASSRGAGNYGYTF.

V gene TRBV6-5 combines with J gene TRBJ2-7; the D gene is possibly TRBD2 (6 bases). V lost 0 bases to trimming and J lost 2 bases, with 11 bases between them. The CDR3 has 15 amino acids. The germline V gene encodes CDR1 MNHEY and CDR2 SVGAGI. Here the CDR3 DNA reads TGTGCCAGCAGTTACTCGGGAGGCCTCCCCTACGAGCAGTACTTC. Translation: CASSYSGGLPYEQYF.

This chain connects TRBV7-6 to TRBJ1-5; tentative D call: TRBD1 (5 bases). CDR3 size: 14 residues. Trimming removed 0 bases at V and 6 bases at J, with 9 bases between. The germline gives CDR1 SGHVS, CDR2 FNYEAQ. CDR3 in DNA: TGTGCCAGCAGCTTAGCCGGGGCAGGTCAGCCCCAGCATTTT. This codes for CASSLAGAGQPQHF.

The chain carries TRBV28 and TRBJ2-3; unclear D gene. Germline-derived CDR1 and CDR2 are MDHEN and SYDVKM. CDR3 length: 12 amino acids. V lost 7 bases to trimming and J lost 7 bases, with 12 bases between them. The CDR3 reads CASTQPLNTQYF. The DNA of the CDR3 is TGTGCCAGCACCCAACCCTTAAATACGCAGTATTTT.

The chain couples TRBV28 to TRBJ2-7; D might be TRBD2 (6 bases). The germline V gene encodes CDR1 MDHEN and CDR2 SYDVKM. Trimming took 6 bases from V and 0 from J, leaving 15 bases between them. The CDR3 has 15 residues. CDR3 bases: TGTGCCAGCAGCTCCGGGGGACGGAACTCCTACGAGCAGTACTTC. It encodes CASSSGGRNSYEQYF.

The chain has TRBV5-1 and TRBJ2-5, with D unresolved. Trimming cost V 6 bases and J 5 bases, with 8 bases left between them. The CDR3 has 11 residues. The germline gives CDR1 SGHRS, CDR2 YFSETQ. CDR3 DNA: TGCGCCAGCAACTCCGGGGAGACCCAGTACTTC. Translating it yields CASNSGETQYF.

V usage is TRBV19 and J usage is TRBJ1-1, with D uncertain. The V gene's germline CDR1 is LNHDA and CDR2 SQIVND (reference sequence). V was shortened by 3 bases and J by 1 base, with 6 bases between the two germline ends. The CDR3 has 13 residues. DNA for the CDR3: TGTGCCAGTAGTATGGGGAGGAACACTGAAGCTTTCTTT. Its translation: CASSMGRNTEAFF.

This clone was observed a single time. The rearrangement uses TRBV6-4 and TRBJ2-7; a weak D match, TRBD1 (5 bases). The V and J ends lost 3 bases and 0 bases respectively, with 24 bases between them. CDR1 and CDR2 from the germline V gene are MRHNA and SNTAGT. The length of the CDR3 is 19 residues. In DNA, the CDR3 is TGTGCCAGCAGTGAGGGGAATACGTTCAGGGTCTTTAGCTCCTACGAGCAGTACTTC. Amino acids: CASSEGNTFRVFSSYEQYF.

The V and J genes are TRBV5-6 and TRBJ1-2, with TRBD1 matching 7 bases. Germline lookup yields CDR1 SGHDT and CDR2 YYEEEE. There are 14 residues in the CDR3. Trimming at V came to 4 bases and at J to 2 bases, leaving 5 bases not matched to a gene. CDR3 sequence: CASSPMTGNYGYTF. CDR3 nucleotides: TGTGCCAGCAGCCCAATGACAGGGAACTATGGCTACACCTTC.

The chain employs TRBV5-6 and TRBJ1-4; D gene ambiguous. V lost 0 bases to trimming and J lost 6 bases, with 12 bases between them. The CDR3 is 15 amino acids. Per the germline V gene, CDR1 is SGHDT and CDR2 is YYEEEE. The CDR3: CASSLVGREDEKLFF. The CDR3 DNA reads TGTGCCAGCAGCTTGGTCGGTAGGGAGGATGAAAAACTGTTTTTT.

The chain recombines TRBV28 with TRBJ1-5, with no clear D. Germline lookup yields CDR1 MDHEN and CDR2 SYDVKM. This CDR3 is built from 11 residues. V lost 2 bases and J lost 9, with 5 bases in between. This CDR3 is CASSLKGPQHF. CDR3 nucleotide sequence: TGTGCCAGCAGTTTAAAGGGGCCCCAGCATTTT.

V usage is TRBV19 and J usage is TRBJ2-1; D is undetermined. Germline-derived CDR1 and CDR2 are LNHDA and SQIVND (reference sequence). This CDR3 is 12 amino acids long. V was shortened by 6 bases and J by 7 bases, with 10 bases between the two germline ends. In DNA, the CDR3 is TGTGCCAGTAGAAGGACCCCGAATGAGCAGTTCTTC. It codes for CASRRTPNEQFF. Supplemented by reference TRBV19 and TRBJ2-1, the full variable domain reads DGGITQSPKYLFRKEGQNVTLSCEQNLNHDAMYWYRQDPGQGLRLIYYSQIVNDFQKGDIAEGYSVSREKKESFPLTVTSAQKNPTAFYLCASRRTPNEQFFGPGTRLTVL.

As to this clone: The same CDR3 also results from other DNA sequences found in this sample. This chain uses TRBV7-2 with TRBJ2-1; no firm D call. Germline CDR1 is SGHTA and CDR2 is FQGNSA. This CDR3 is built from 13 residues. Trimming removed 2 bases from V and 6 bases from J, with 8 bases in between. Written as DNA, the CDR3 is TGTGCCAGCAGCTTAAGGCGCGGCAATGAGCAGTTCTTC. Translation: CASSLRRGNEQFF. Full variable domain (rest looked up from reference TRBV7-2 and TRBJ2-1): GAGVSQSPSNKVTEKGKDVELRCDPISGHTALYWYRQSLGQGLEFLIYFQGNSAPDKSGLPSDRFSAERTGGSVSTLTIQRTQQEDSAVYLCASSLRRGNEQFFGPGTRLTVL.

V is TRBV19 and J is TRBJ1-6, with a tentative D call TRBD1 (5 bases). From germline, CDR1 is LNHDA and CDR2 SQIVND (reference sequence). V was clipped by 7 bases and J by 7 bases, with 8 bases between them. There are 12 residues in the CDR3. The CDR3 loop reads CASTGTNSPLHF. The CDR3 coding sequence is TGTGCCAGTACGGGGACCAATTCACCCCTCCACTTT. The full variable domain, its missing parts supplied by reference TRBV19 and TRBJ1-6, is DGGITQSPKYLFRKEGQNVTLSCEQNLNHDAMYWYRQDPGQGLRLIYYSQIVNDFQKGDIAEGYSVSREKKESFPLTVTSAQKNPTAFYLCASTGTNSPLHFGNGTRLTVT.

The chain recombines TRBV5-1 with TRBJ2-1, with no clear D. V lost 0 bases and J lost 9, with 13 bases in between. Germline lookup yields CDR1 SGHRS and CDR2 YFSETQ. The CDR3 length is 14 residues. The CDR3 nucleotides read TGCGCCAGCAGCTTGGGCCCCTCGAAAGGTGAGCAGTTCTTC. Its translation: CASSLGPSKGEQFF.

The chain uses TRBV18 and TRBJ2-1; D possibly corresponds to TRBD1 (8 bases). CDR3 size: 14 residues. V was trimmed by 3 bases and J by 7 bases, leaving 13 bases between them. Germline V gives CDR1 KGHSH, CDR2 LQKENI. Written as DNA, the CDR3 is TGTGCCAGCTCACCGTACAGGGGGGGAAATGAGCAGTTCTTC. Its translation: CASSPYRGGNEQFF.

This chain joins TRBV5-5 and TRBJ1-1, with TRBD1 identical over 11 bases. CDR1 and CDR2 from the germline V gene are SGHKS and YYEKEE (reference sequence). The CDR3 length is 15 residues. V was pared by 0 bases and J by 11 bases, with 9 bases of the junction left unmatched. The CDR3 sequence is CASSLALDRGHLAFF. DNA of the CDR3: TGTGCCAGCAGCTTGGCCCTGGACAGGGGGCATTTGGCTTTCTTT.

The chain has TRBV21-1 and TRBJ1-4; the table's D call TRBD1 went unverified against the DNA. TRBV21-1 is a recognized pseudogene. The CDR3 has 17 amino acids. The CDR3 sequence: CASSKSPKLGTREKLFF. For the CDR3, the DNA is TGTGCCAGCAGCAAATCCCCCAAGTTGGGGACAAGAGAAAAACTGTTTTTT.

This clone was observed once. This sequence joins TRBV21-1 and TRBJ2-1; TRBD2 was called by the table and not checked on the DNA. TRBV21-1 is an annotated pseudogene. This CDR3 contains 15 residues. The CDR3 DNA is TGTGCCAGCAGCGACGGGACTAGCAACTACAATGAGCAGTTCTTC. Its protein is CASSDGTSNYNEQFF.

The chain links TRBV5-1 to TRBJ2-1, with 8 nucleotides matching TRBD2. This CDR3 has 14 residues. Germline V gene data show CDR1 as SGHRS and CDR2 as YFSETQ. The trim removed 0 bases at V and 9 bases at J, leaving 5 bases unmatched. CDR3 in amino acids: CASSLESGRPEQFF. The CDR3 region has the DNA TGCGCCAGCAGCTTGGAGAGCGGGAGACCTGAGCAGTTCTTC.

This chain links TRBV15 with TRBJ1-1; D remains ambiguous. The V end lost 3 bases, the J end lost 0 bases, and 8 bases lay between the germline ends. CDR3 size: 14 residues. CDR1 is LNHNV and CDR2 is YYDKDF in the germline V gene (reference sequence). The CDR3 DNA follows: TGTGCCACCAGCAGGGGGTCAATGAACACTGAAGCTTTCTTT. Translating it yields CATSRGSMNTEAFF.

The chain carries TRBV19 and TRBJ1-5, with TRBD1 as a possible D gene (5 bases). The CDR3 runs 14 residues. Trimming cost V 5 bases and J 0 bases, with 8 bases left between them. Germline CDR1 LNHDA, CDR2 SQIVND (reference sequence). The CDR3 region has the DNA TGTGCCAGTAGTGGGGGGAATAGCAATCAGCCCCAGCATTTT. This gives the protein CASSGGNSNQPQHF.

The chain has TRBV9 and TRBJ2-1, with 11 nucleotides matching TRBD2. The CDR3 runs 19 residues. Germline lookup yields CDR1 SGDLS and CDR2 YYNGEE. The J segment lost 6 bases and the V segment lost 2 bases, leaving 16 bases of the junction unmatched. In nucleotides, the CDR3 is TGTGCCAGCAGCGTCCTCGGACTAGCGGGCGGACCGCGGACCAATGAGCAGTTCTTC. This translates into CASSVLGLAGGPRTNEQFF.

This clone is a singleton in its sample. The CDR3 DNA reads as TGTGCCAGCAGCTTAGGGACAGGGGGGAATCAGCCCCAGCATTTT. Translation gives CASSLGTGGNQPQHF. The chain has TRBV7-9 and TRBJ1-5; 10 nucleotides line up with TRBD1. J lost 4 bases, V lost 1 base, and 1 base had no gene match. Germline V gene sequence: CDR1 SEHNR, CDR2 FQNEAQ (reference sequence). The CDR3 has 15 amino acids.

The rearrangement uses TRBV2 and TRBJ2-5, with 13 bases aligning to TRBD2. The CDR3 has 18 amino acids. Germline CDR1 is SNHLY and CDR2 is FYNNEI. The V segment lost 1 base and the J segment 4 bases; nucleotides outside the gene matches: 9. CDR3 DNA sequence: TGTGCCAGCAGTGAAGAACGACTAGCGGGAGGTGGGGGAGAGACCCAGTACTTC. Amino acids: CASSEERLAGGGGETQYF.

The rearrangement uses TRBV28 and TRBJ1-2, with 7 bases matching TRBD1. The CDR3 extends over 16 amino acids. Germline CDR1 is MDHEN and CDR2 is SYDVKM. J lost 4 bases, V lost 7 bases, and 15 bases had no gene match. The CDR3 DNA sequence: TGTGCCAGCACTCCTTTCTTGAGGGGGCGCAGCTATGGCTACACCTTC. This sequence encodes CASTPFLRGRSYGYTF.